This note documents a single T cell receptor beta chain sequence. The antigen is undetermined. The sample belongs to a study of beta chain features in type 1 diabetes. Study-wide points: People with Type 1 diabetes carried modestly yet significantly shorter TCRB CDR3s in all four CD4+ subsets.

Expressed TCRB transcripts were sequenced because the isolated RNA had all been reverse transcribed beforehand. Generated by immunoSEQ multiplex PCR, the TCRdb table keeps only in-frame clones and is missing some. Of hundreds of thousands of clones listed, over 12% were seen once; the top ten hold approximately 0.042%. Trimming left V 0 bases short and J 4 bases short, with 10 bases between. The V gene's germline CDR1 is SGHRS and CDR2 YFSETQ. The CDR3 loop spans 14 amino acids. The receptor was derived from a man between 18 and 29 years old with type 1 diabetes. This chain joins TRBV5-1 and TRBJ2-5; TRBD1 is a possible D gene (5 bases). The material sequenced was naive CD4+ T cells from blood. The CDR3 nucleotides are TGCGCCAGCAGCTTGGGGGGCTTCACAGAGACCCAGTACTTC. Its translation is CASSLGGFTETQYF.